What follows is one T cell receptor beta chain and its context. This clonotype was picked up many times. The specificity of this receptor is unknown. There are no base qualities to consult, and no much larger clone falls within one base. V and J lose 6 bases and 8 bases, and a span of 16 bases separates them. Inclusive of the bounding cysteine and phenylalanine, the CDR3 is 14 residues long. CDR3 DNA only is kept here, 42 bases in frame from base 1. The time point label here, explained by the study, means: newly diagnosed GD, antithyroid drugs for less than 3 months. For both TCR sequencing and RNA sequencing, RNA was extracted from PBMCs in TRIzol. Graves' disease was diagnosed according to American Thyroid Association guidelines. The patients came from an endocrinology department in Xi'an, China. Each patient gave approximately 9.7 milliliters of peripheral blood, collected in an EDTA anticoagulant tube. Ficoll Paque Plus density gradient separation was used to isolate PBMCs, and no further T cell sorting was done. An Agilent 2100 Bioanalyzer and agarose gel were used to assess RNA quality, and a NanoDrop 2000 was used to measure RNA concentration.

This sample stems from a study of regulatory T cells in long-lasting Graves disease listed by TCRdb under 2021. About the full investigation: Patients with newly diagnosed Graves' disease had been on antithyroid drugs for under 3 months. Persistent Graves' disease patients were compared with newly diagnosed Graves' disease patients by peripheral blood TCR sequencing and RNA sequencing. The study was registered as a clinical trial and conducted in China. A total of 33 samples underwent TCR sequencing, from about 13 patients with persistent Graves' disease and 20 or so patients with newly diagnosed Graves' disease. The full study reports these points: The authors acknowledged the small sample size as a limitation that may reduce accuracy. Preferential use of TRBV28, TRBJ1-2 and TRBJ2-5 was observed in persistent disease, whereas TRBV20-1 and TRBJ2-1 were favored in newly diagnosed disease. The study examined only peripheral blood because the primary lesion, thyroid tissue, could not be accessed. Sequencing and analysis were limited to the TCR beta chain. Persistent Graves' disease patients showed lower TCR Shannon entropy and fewer highly expanded clones than newly diagnosed patients, suggesting clonal expansion. Patients with persistent disease shared more public clonotypes (around 2,700) than newly diagnosed patients did (roughly 970).

Library preparation used multiplex PCR. The sequencer was an Illumina HiSeq 4000. TCR beta libraries were built with iRepertoire HTBI primers and Arm-PCR amplification of CDR3 regions. Before sequencing, the PCR products underwent gel purification. On the authors' methods: Gene usage analysis of CDR3 amino acid clonotypes relied on the approximately 60 TRBV and more than twelve TRBJ segments identified across samples. Filtered high-quality paired reads were merged into contigs using COPE and FqMerger. Contigs were aligned with BLAST to IMGT TRBV, TRBD and TRBJ reference genes, and CDR3 was defined per IMGT. Any clonotype with a frequency above 0.1% was counted as a highly expanded clone. Shannon entropy was used to measure repertoire diversity, and the Gini coefficient was used to measure V-J evenness. A clonotype was considered public if more than one individual shared it. TCRdb trimmed public reads at Q25 via fastp, called clones via MiXCR and kept in-frame beta chains. Rows are unified per CDR3 protein, each entry keeping the most common DNA and genes. These V and J calls rely on TCRdb rather than the paper's analysis. The sample table contains 500,000 or so distinct CDR3 sequences; only one count was recorded for 15% to 20% of them. Approximately 25% of the sample is in the top ten clones.

The same data also went into a second study, on T cells in Graves' hyperthyroidism and ophthalmopathy. The other study reports the following: Stable Graves' hyperthyroidism was defined as the absence of progression to ophthalmopathy over 18 months of follow-up. The hyperthyroidism patients were between 18 and 65 years old and newly diagnosed, with a disease duration of less than 2 months. Any patient with an uncontrolled infection, another autoimmune disease, pregnancy or lactation was excluded. Diagnoses relied on clinical symptoms, serum thyroxine and TRAb, thyroid ultrasound and orbital computed tomography. The TCR CDR3 was subjected to a first round of RT-PCR using the HTBI primer set and the Qiagen OneStep RT-PCR kit. Most expanded thyroid clonotypes (frequency above 0.001) were also detected in blood, a finding suggesting that blood repertoires may reflect thyroid immune responses. Ophthalmopathy was separated from stable hyperthyroidism by a 13 V-J signature model, with around 90% sensitivity and about 81% specificity obtained in cross-validation and 80%/75% obtained in testing. In validation, the model predicted progression to ophthalmopathy with around 71% sensitivity and 72% to 85% specificity, a median of approximately 6.5 months before onset. To identify TCR V-J signatures that set the groups apart, the researchers used a discovery cohort of 95 to 100 patients, made up of about 44 with Graves' ophthalmopathy and around 58 with stable Graves' hyperthyroidism. Prospective prediction of ophthalmopathy was tested in an independent validation cohort of fewer than 20 hyperthyroidism patients and 17 patients who later progressed to ophthalmopathy. For training and testing, the 100 or so patients in the discovery cohort were randomly divided in a 7:3 ratio. Thyroid tissue and blood T-cell repertoires from six or seven Graves' hyperthyroidism patients were also compared in the study. After blood sampling, hyperthyroidism patients were treated with methimazole at a starting dose of 30 mg daily, and ophthalmopathy patients were treated with high-dose intravenous methylprednisolone. The libraries were constructed in a second round of multiplex PCR and then size-selected and purified. Libraries were sequenced paired-end with 100 bp reads on an Illumina HiSeq2000. Raw data were processed with SOAPnuke, discarding reads with adapters, uncalled bases, mean Phred below 15, or no exact constant-primer or identifier match. High-quality paired reads were merged with COPE v1.2.5, and unique nucleotide sequences were defined as clonotypes. MiTCR v1.1 was used to align the clonotypes against IMGT TRBV, TRBD and TRBJ reference segments. Only V-J combinations with frequency above 0.0001, covering roughly 99% of repertoires, were analysed. The TCS score was defined as the ratio of F50 (clonal expansion) to E x V (chaos), calculated using BLOSUM62-based TCRdist between CDR3 peptides within each V-J. Welch's t-statistics and random forest reduced around 520 V-J features to 10 to 15, which were used in a naive Bayes classifier (R e1071). No statistical method was used to fix the sample size in advance, and group allocation was not hidden from the investigators. According to the paper, TCR Vbeta CDR3 sequencing was carried out on some 140 peripheral blood samples, which came from over 40 ophthalmopathy, around 75 hyperthyroidism and roughly 17 progressor patients.

The clonotype was recovered from a woman aged 35-65 years with Graves disease. Donor details come from another sample of the same person, matched by shared clones. Sequenced material: peripheral blood mononuclear cells (PBMCs), taken at new diagnosis, from a patient treated with antithyroid drugs. The V gene is TRBV12-3 or TRBV12-4 and the J gene is TRBJ1-4; matching of 6 bases hints at TRBD1 as the D gene. The CDR3 here reads CASRDNRVGEKLFF. The DNA sequence reads TGTGCCAGCAGGGATAACAGGGTTGGAGAAAAACTGTTTTTT.